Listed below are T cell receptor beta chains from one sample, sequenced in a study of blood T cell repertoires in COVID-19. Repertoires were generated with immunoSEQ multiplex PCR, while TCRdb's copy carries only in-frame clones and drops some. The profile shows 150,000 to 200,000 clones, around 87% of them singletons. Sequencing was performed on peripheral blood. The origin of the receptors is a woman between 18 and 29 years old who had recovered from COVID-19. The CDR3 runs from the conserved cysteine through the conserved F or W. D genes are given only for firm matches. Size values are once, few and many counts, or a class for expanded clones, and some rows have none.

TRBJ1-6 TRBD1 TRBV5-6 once TGTGCCAGCAGCCGCACAGGGGGCACAAATAATTCACCCCTCCACTTT CASSRTGGTNNSPLHF
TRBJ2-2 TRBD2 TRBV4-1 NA TGCGCCAGCAGCCCCTCCCCCCTAGCGGGGGGTACCACCGGGGAGCTGTTTTTT CASSPSPLAGGTTGELFF
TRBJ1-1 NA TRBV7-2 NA TGTGCCAGCAGCTCAAACCACAGGGTTATGAACACTGAAGCTTTCTTT CASSSNHRVMNTEAFF
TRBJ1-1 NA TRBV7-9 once TGTGCCAGCAGCTTAGGGGGACACCGGAACACTGAAGCTTTCTTT CASSLGGHRNTEAFF
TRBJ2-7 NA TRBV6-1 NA TGTGCCAGCAGTGACGGCGGGCTCGGGGAGCAGTACTTC CASSDGGLGEQYF
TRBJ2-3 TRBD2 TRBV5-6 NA TGTGCCAGCATGAGTAGCGGGGGGAAGGCAGATACGCAGTATTTT CASMSSGGKADTQYF
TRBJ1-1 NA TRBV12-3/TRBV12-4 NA TGTGCCAGCAGTTACAGGGCCACTGAAGCTTTCTTT CASSYRATEAFF
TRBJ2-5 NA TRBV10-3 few TGTGCCATCAGTGAGTCCCCTCAAGAGACCCAGTACTTC CAISESPQETQYF
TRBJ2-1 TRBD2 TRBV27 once TGTGCCAGCAGTCCGGGGACTAGCGGGACCTACAATGAGCAGTTCTTC CASSPGTSGTYNEQFF
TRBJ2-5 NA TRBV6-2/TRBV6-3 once TGTGCCAGCAGCTGGCCTTGGAGGCTCCAAGAGACCCAGTACTTC CASSWPWRLQETQYF
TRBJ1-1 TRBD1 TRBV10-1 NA TGCGCCAGCAGTGAGTCACATAAGGGACAGCACACTGAAGCTTTCTTT CASSESHKGQHTEAFF
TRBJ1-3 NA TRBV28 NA TGTGCCAGCAGTTCGACACAGGGATCTGGAAACACCATATATTTT CASSSTQGSGNTIYF
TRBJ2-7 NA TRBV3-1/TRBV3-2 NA TGTGCCAGCAGCCCCGGGACACCCTACGAGCAGTACTTC CASSPGTPYEQYF
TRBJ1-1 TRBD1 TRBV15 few TGTGCCACCAGCAGAGAGCGAGGAGGGGGCTTGGGCACTGAAGCTTTCTTT CATSRERGGGLGTEAFF
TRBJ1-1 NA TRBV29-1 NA TGCAGCGCCCAAGAGGGTAGTTTGAACACTGAAGCTTTCTTT CSAQEGSLNTEAFF
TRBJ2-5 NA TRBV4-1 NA TGCGCCAGCAGCCAAGGTCCGACAGTTCAAGAGACCCAGTACTTC CASSQGPTVQETQYF
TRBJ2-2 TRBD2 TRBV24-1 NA TGTGCCACCAGTGACCGACTAGCAGGGAACACCGGGGAGCTGTTTTTT CATSDRLAGNTGELFF
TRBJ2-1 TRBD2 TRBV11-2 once TGTGCCAGCAGCTTAGCCGGGACTAGCGGGTCGAGCTCCTACAATGAGCAGTTCTTC CASSLAGTSGSSSYNEQFF
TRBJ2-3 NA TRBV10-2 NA TGCGCCAGCAGTGATTGGGCGGATACGCAGTATTTT CASSDWADTQYF
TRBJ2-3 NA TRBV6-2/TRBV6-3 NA TGTGCCAGCAGTTCCACTCTTAGTTCAGATACGCAGTATTTT CASSSTLSSDTQYF
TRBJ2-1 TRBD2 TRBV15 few TGTGCCACCAGCAGCCGGACTAGCGGGATCTACAATGAGCAGTTCTTC CATSSRTSGIYNEQFF
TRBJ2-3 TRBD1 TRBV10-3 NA TGTGCCATCAGAAGGACAGGTCAGGGAGATACGCAGTATTTT CAIRRTGQGDTQYF
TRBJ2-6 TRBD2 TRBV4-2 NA TGTGCCAGCAGCCAAGAAACTAGCGGGGGTACTGGGGCCAACGTCCTGACTTTC CASSQETSGGTGANVLTF
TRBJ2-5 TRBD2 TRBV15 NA TGTGCCACCAGCAGAGATAATCTAGCGGGGCAAGAGACCCAGTACTTC CATSRDNLAGQETQYF
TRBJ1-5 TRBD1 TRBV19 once TGTGCCAGTAGTCCACGACAGGGGAGTAATCAGCCCCAGCATTTT CASSPRQGSNQPQHF
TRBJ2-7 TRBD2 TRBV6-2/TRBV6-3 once TGTGCCAGCAGTTACTCGAGAGGGACTAGCGGGGGCTACTCCTACGAGCAGTACTTC CASSYSRGTSGGYSYEQYF
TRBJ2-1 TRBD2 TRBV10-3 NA TGTGCCATCAGCCCCCCCCAGGGAGGGGAAAGGAATGAGCAGTTCTTC CAISPPQGGERNEQFF
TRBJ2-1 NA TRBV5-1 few TGCGCCAGCAGCTTGTCGGGGGCCTACAATGAGCAGTTCTTC CASSLSGAYNEQFF
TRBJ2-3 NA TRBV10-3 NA TGTGCCATCAGGTCTAGTACAGATACGCAGTATTTT CAIRSSTDTQYF
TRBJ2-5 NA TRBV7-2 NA TGTGCCAGCAGCCACCAGACAGATATCCAAGAGACCCAGTACTTC CASSHQTDIQETQYF
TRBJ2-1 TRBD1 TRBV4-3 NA TGCGCCAGCAGCCAAGAATGGGTGGGACAGGGGAATTACAATGAGCAGTTCTTC CASSQEWVGQGNYNEQFF
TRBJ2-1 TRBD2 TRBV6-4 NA TGTGCCAGCAGTGACTCAGGACTAGCGGGATACAATGAGCAGTTCTTC CASSDSGLAGYNEQFF
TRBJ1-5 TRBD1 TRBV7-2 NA TGTGCCAGCAGCTTAGTTGGGACAGGGGCCTTCGGGCAGCCCCAGCATTTT CASSLVGTGAFGQPQHF
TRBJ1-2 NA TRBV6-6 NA TGTGCCAGCAGTTCCCGGACGGAGGGTGGCTACACCTTC CASSSRTEGGYTF
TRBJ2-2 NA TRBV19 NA TGTGCCAGTAGTATCAGGGGCGCGAACACCGGGGAGCTGTTTTTT CASSIRGANTGELFF
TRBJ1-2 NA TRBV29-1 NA TGCAGCGTTGAAGATCGTGCAGGGGCTCACTATGGCTACACCTTC CSVEDRAGAHYGYTF
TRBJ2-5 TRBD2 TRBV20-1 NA TGCAGTGCTAGTCTAGCGGGAGTAGGGACCCAGTACTTC CSASLAGVGTQYF
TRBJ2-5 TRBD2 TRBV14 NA TGTGCCAGCAGCCAAGGTTGGCTAGCGGGTTTGACCCAGTACTTC CASSQGWLAGLTQYF
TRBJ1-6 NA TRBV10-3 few TGTGCCATCACCTGGCAGGTCTCATCACCCCTCCACTTT CAITWQVSSPLHF
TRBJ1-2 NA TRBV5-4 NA TGTGCCAGCAGCTTGTACGAGGGATCGGGCTATGGCTACACCTTC CASSLYEGSGYGYTF
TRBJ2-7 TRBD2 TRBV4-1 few TGCGCCAGCAGCCAAACACCGGGACTAGCTGGGCGTGGCGAGCAGTACTTC CASSQTPGLAGRGEQYF
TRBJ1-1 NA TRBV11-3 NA TGTGCCAGCAGCTTGCGGGGGAACACTGAAGCTTTCTTT CASSLRGNTEAFF
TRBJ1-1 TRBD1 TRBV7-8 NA TGTGCCAGCAGCCCTCGGGACAGGGGGTCCACTGAAGCTTTCTTT CASSPRDRGSTEAFF